Below, 9 T cell receptor beta chains from the same sample are listed, as sequenced in a study of blood T cell repertoires in COVID-19. Produced via immunoSEQ multiplex PCR; TCRdb's table is partial and in-frame only. Among about 260,000 clones listed, about 87% were seen once. Sample: PBMCs or T cells enriched from blood (not recorded which). The receptor set was obtained from a woman between 40 and 50 years old with acute COVID-19.

This clone was recorded a few times. The chain is built from TRBV27 and TRBJ2-1, with D perhaps TRBD2 (6 bases). The V end lost 2 bases, the J end lost 7 bases, and 12 bases lay between the germline ends. The CDR3 runs to 14 residues. CDR1 and CDR2 from the germline V gene are MNHEY and SMNVEV (reference sequence). This CDR3 reads CASSLGGAGNEQFF. CDR3 coding DNA: TGTGCCAGCAGTTTAGGCGGGGCGGGGAATGAGCAGTTCTTC.

This rearrangement joins TRBV24-1 to TRBJ2-2; the D is unclear. With 0 bases removed from V and 3 bases from J, the gap between germline ends came to 4 bases. Per the germline V gene, CDR1 is KGHDR and CDR2 is SFDVKD. CDR3 length: 14 amino acids. The CDR3 is CATSDLSDTGELFF. CDR3 DNA: TGTGCCACCAGTGATTTGTCGGACACCGGGGAGCTGTTTTTT.

This clone was observed once. This chain joins TRBV3-1 (or the pseudogene TRBV3-2) and TRBJ2-1; TRBD2 matches 12 bases. The CDR3 is made up of 16 amino acids. Looked up from germline, CDR1 is LGHDT and CDR2 is YNNKEL (reference sequence). The trim removed 1 base at V and 11 bases at J, leaving 9 bases unmatched. CDR3: CASSQVTSGSPMKQFF. The CDR3 DNA reads as TGTGCCAGCAGCCAAGTGACTAGCGGGAGCCCAATGAAGCAGTTCTTC.

The CDR3: CASSLNLANTEAFF. The CDR3 region has the DNA TGTGCCAGCAGCTTAAATTTGGCGAACACTGAAGCTTTCTTT. V gene TRBV11-2 combines with J gene TRBJ1-1; no firm D call. The CDR3 loop spans 14 amino acids. The ends were cut back, 2 bases at V and 1 base at J, with 8 bases in the middle. Germline CDR1 reads SGHAT; CDR2 reads FQNNGV.

V gene TRBV24-1 combines with J gene TRBJ1-1; D not certain. Trimming left V 5 bases short and J 3 bases short, with 6 bases between. The CDR3 has 12 residues. Germline loops: CDR1 KGHDR, CDR2 SFDVKD. The CDR3 nucleotides read TGTGCCACCAGTGCGGGTGACACTGAAGCTTTCTTT. It is translated as CATSAGDTEAFF.

CDR3 nucleotides: TGTGCCAGTAGTATTGCGGGCTCCGGGGAGCTGTTTTTT. Residues: CASSIAGSGELFF. The chain uses TRBV19 and TRBJ2-2; D may be TRBD2 (5 bases). The CDR3 sequence is 13 residues long. V was cut by 3 bases and J by 6 bases, with 8 bases left in between. Germline CDR1 LNHDA, CDR2 SQIVND (reference sequence). The full variable domain, rest sourced from reference TRBV19 and TRBJ2-2, is DGGITQSPKYLFRKEGQNVTLSCEQNLNHDAMYWYRQDPGQGLRLIYYSQIVNDFQKGDIAEGYSVSREKKESFPLTVTSAQKNPTAFYLCASSIAGSGELFFGEGSRLTVL.

V gene TRBV5-8 combines with J gene TRBJ1-5; D call uncertain. Trimming left V 4 bases short and J 5 bases short, with 10 bases between. This CDR3 spans 13 amino acids. Germline CDR1 is SGHTS and CDR2 is YDEGEE. The CDR3 nucleotides read TGTGCCAGCAGCCCGTTGGCAGATCAGCCCCAGCATTTT. Its translation is CASSPLADQPQHF.

CDR3 sequence (DNA): TGTGCCAGCAGCCCGCGTCAAGAGACCCAGTACTTC. Its protein is CASSPRQETQYF. This chain links TRBV7-9 with TRBJ2-5; no clear D gene. The CDR3 has 12 residues. Looked up from germline, CDR1 is SEHNR and CDR2 is FQNEAQ (reference sequence). The V gene lost 5 bases and the J gene lost 2 bases, with 6 bases spanning the gap.

The rearrangement joins TRBV11-2 to TRBJ2-1; maybe TRBD2 (6 bases). The CDR3 runs to 16 residues. V lost 10 bases to trimming and J lost 5 bases, with 24 bases between them. Germline V CDR1 and CDR2: SGHAT, FQNNGV. The CDR3 bases are TGTGCCACTGGCGGGGTGGGGCGCACCCCCAACAATGAGCAGTTCTTC. It is translated as CATGGVGRTPNNEQFF.